This T cell receptor (beta chain) is drawn from a study of cytomegalovirus exposure and HLA in healthy donors (dated by TCRdb to about 2017). Turning to the overall study: According to a later analysis, the roughly 120 validation repertoires were produced on the same platform as the approximately 620 repertoires of the first cohort. The study was designed to test whether signatures of past pathogen exposure could be identified by cataloging public T cell receptors. In addition to the first cohort of 666 subjects, a separate validation cohort of 120 different subjects was used. High-throughput TCR immunosequencing, statistical association of individual TCRs with disease status, and machine learning were combined to predict cytomegalovirus infection status.

Summary of the overall study and its limitations: The classifier was reported to diagnose cytomegalovirus status with high specificity and sensitivity in both the original and validation cohorts. According to the authors, the approach could potentially be generalized to other disease states and immunological phenotypes. Most TCR sequences were observed very rarely across donors, whereas some public TCRs were present in many individuals. Subsequent analysis determined that TCRs grouped into clusters in the first cohort also showed a tendency toward co-occurrence across the 120 validation repertoires, and about 94% of cluster scores exceeded 0. In vitro tests confirmed that a few of the cytomegalovirus-associated TCR beta chains recognize cytomegalovirus antigens. In the study, around 150 TCR beta chains were listed as associated with cytomegalovirus. A later analysis had no HLA typing for the validation cohort, so co-occurrence there was scored across all 130 or so repertoires.

The library came from the immunoSEQ multiplex PCR assay. The authors' analysis ran thus. A statistical classification framework was built for diagnosing cytomegalovirus status from the catalog of TCR beta chain sequences. TCRdb retrieved this table from immuneACCESS and kept in-frame rearrangements only. Not all clones are present; in checked studies, unresolved V genes account for under half, and no reason is known for the remainder. V, J and clone size are taken as reported in that table, and D and trimming were inferred from the DNA itself. The sample includes some 170,000 clones, with around nine tenths observed a single time. The ten largest make up 1.4% of the sample. Germline trimming amounts to 1 base on V and 4 bases on J, with 11 as the count of junction bases outside the gene matches. CDR1 and CDR2, per the germline V gene, are SGHAT and FQNNGV. The CDR3 goes from the cysteine to the phenylalanine over 17 residues. Kept here is only the CDR3 DNA, which spans 51 bases and is read in frame from base 1.

Remarks on this clone: The antigen it binds to is not known. No base-level quality is on record; no much larger clone is a single base apart.

Separate from the approximately 730-subject first cohort, the validation cohort of 90 to 150 subjects was the group to which the donors belonged. This receptor was identified in a woman in her twenties or thirties in good health and CMV-seronegative. This chain joins TRBV11-2 to TRBJ1-1; 8 bases in the junction line up with TRBD1. The sample was PBMCs. The CDR3 is CASSLGYRGSSVTEAFF. The bases are TGTGCCAGCAGCTTAGGGTACAGGGGGTCATCGGTCACTGAAGCTTTCTTT.